A selection of T cell receptor beta chains follows, all from one sample in a study of PD-L1 blockade in urothelial cancer. TCRdb's copy holds only in-frame clones and misses some; the assay was immunoSEQ multiplex PCR. The sample includes 100,000 or so clones, around 82% of them seen just once. Sequencing was performed on PBMCs, taken around atezolizumab (anti-PD-L1) treatment. The receptors were sampled from a man aged 45-60 years with urothelial cancer. CDR3s include the opening cysteine and the closing phenylalanine or tryptophan. D genes are given only for firm matches. Size is stated for part of the rows, as once, few or many counts, or as a class when the clone is expanded.

TRBJ1-1,few,10,TRBD1,TRBV29-1,TGCAGCGTAGGGGACAGACAAGCTTTCTTT,CSVGDRQAFF
TRBJ1-3,once,14,TRBD1,TRBV29-1,TGCAGCGTGTTGACAGGGCTATCTGGAAACACCATATATTTT,CSVLTGLSGNTIYF
TRBJ1-1,NA,15,NA,TRBV10-3,TGTGCCATCAGTGAGTCGACGGGAGGGAACACTGAAGCTTTCTTT,CAISESTGGNTEAFF
TRBJ2-3,NA,15,TRBD1,TRBV9,TGTGCCAGCAGCGGACCAGGGGGTAATTTGGATACGCAGTATTTT,CASSGPGGNLDTQYF
TRBJ1-1,NA,15,TRBD1,TRBV28,TGTGCCAGCACCCGACAGGGCTTGTCATCCCTTGAAGCTTTCTTT,CASTRQGLSSLEAFF
TRBJ1-1,NA,17,TRBD1,TRBV18,TGTGCCAGCTCACCTACAGGGGTCCGGCCGAGGAACACTGAAGCTTTCTTT,CASSPTGVRPRNTEAFF
TRBJ1-1,NA,15,NA,TRBV5-6,TGTGCCAGTACCTGGCGGGGTTTGATCGACACTGAAGCTTTCTTT,CASTWRGLIDTEAFF
TRBJ1-1,few,14,NA,TRBV27,TGTGCCAGCAGTTGGCGGCAGGGGAGTACTGAAGCTTTCTTT,CASSWRQGSTEAFF
TRBJ2-5,NA,14,NA,TRBV28,TGTGCCAGCAGTACGACAGGGAGGCGAGAGACCCAGTACTTC,CASSTTGRRETQYF
TRBJ2-1,NA,14,TRBD1,TRBV27,TGTGCCAGCAGTAAATACGGGACAGCCAATGAGCAGTTCTTC,CASSKYGTANEQFF
TRBJ2-1,NA,15,NA,TRBV10-1,TGCGCCAGCAGTGAGTGGATGGGGCGAAGCAATGAGCAGTTCTTC,CASSEWMGRSNEQFF
TRBJ2-1,NA,24,NA,TRBV21-1,TGTGCCAGCAGCAAATCCTCAAGAGCGGGGGACAGTGTCCGTATTCACGGCTCCTACAATGAGCAGTTCTTC,CASSKSSRAGDSVRIHGSYNEQFF
TRBJ2-2,NA,14,NA,TRBV29-1,TGCAGCGTCGCCACCCGAGCCGGGTCCGGGGAGCTGTTTTTT,CSVATRAGSGELFF
TRBJ2-7,NA,17,TRBD2,TRBV11-2,TGTGCCAGCAGCTCCGGTGCCGGAGCGGGAGGCCTACGAGAGCAGTACTTC,CASSSGAGAGGLREQYF
TRBJ2-3,NA,16,TRBD2,TRBV9,TGTGCCAGCAGCGTCGGTAGCGGGAGCTTTGGAGATACGCAGTATTTT,CASSVGSGSFGDTQYF
TRBJ1-1,NA,15,TRBD1,TRBV27,TGTGCCAGCAGCTCCGCAGGGGGCAGGAACACTGAAGCTTTCTTT,CASSSAGGRNTEAFF
TRBJ2-6,once,15,NA,TRBV2,TGTGCCAGCAGTGAAAGGGGTACGGGGGCCAACGTCCTGACTTTC,CASSERGTGANVLTF
TRBJ1-5,NA,18,TRBD1,TRBV5-5,TGTGCCAGCAGCATGACAGGGGTCGGGTCGTATAGCAATCAGCCCCAGCATTTT,CASSMTGVGSYSNQPQHF
TRBJ2-3,NA,13,NA,TRBV6-6,TGTGCCAGCAGTAAACCCGGAGCGGATACGCAGTATTTT,CASSKPGADTQYF
TRBJ2-7,NA,15,NA,TRBV30,TGTGCCTGGAGTCCCCTCCACCCGGGAATTTACGAGCAGTACTTC,CAWSPLHPGIYEQYF
TRBJ2-7,NA,14,TRBD2,TRBV5-4,TGTGCCAGCAGCTTAGGCAGCGGGAGTGACGAGCAGTACTTC,CASSLGSGSDEQYF
TRBJ2-3,few,16,TRBD2,TRBV10-1,TGCGCCAGCAGTGAGACTAGCGGGAGGATTCTGGATACGCAGTATTTT,CASSETSGRILDTQYF
TRBJ2-1,once,15,TRBD2,TRBV19,TGTGCCAGTAGTAAAGGGACTAGCGGGGACGATGAGCAGTTCTTC,CASSKGTSGDDEQFF
TRBJ2-6,once,17,TRBD1,TRBV18,TGTGCCAGCTCACCCGGGACAGCCTACTCTGGGGCCAACGTCCTGACTTTC,CASSPGTAYSGANVLTF
TRBJ2-3,NA,17,NA,TRBV11-2,TGTGCCAGCAGCTTAGATGACCCGAGCGGGTCCACAGATACGCAGTATTTT,CASSLDDPSGSTDTQYF
TRBJ2-5,NA,15,TRBD2,TRBV7-2,TGTGCCAGCAGCTTAGTCGGGACTAGCGCTGAGACCCAGTACTTC,CASSLVGTSAETQYF
TRBJ2-7,NA,14,NA,TRBV5-1,TGCGCCAGCAGCTTGGACGGGTTTTCCTACGAGCAGTACTTC,CASSLDGFSYEQYF
TRBJ2-1,NA,15,TRBD1,TRBV2,TGTGCCAGCAGTCCGCAGGGGGCCTCCTACAATGAGCAGTTCTTC,CASSPQGASYNEQFF
TRBJ2-1,NA,18,TRBD2,TRBV5-1,TGCGCCAGCAGTTCAGGGACTAGCGGGAGAAGGACCTACAATGAGCAGTTCTTC,CASSSGTSGRRTYNEQFF
TRBJ1-1,NA,15,TRBD1,TRBV28,TGTGCCAGCAGGGGTAGCAGGGGGCGCGCCACTGAAGCTTTCTTT,CASRGSRGRATEAFF
TRBJ2-5,NA,13,NA,TRBV11-1,TGTGCCAGCAGCTTTGAGGGAGAGGAGACCCAGTACTTC,CASSFEGEETQYF
TRBJ2-7,NA,14,TRBD2,TRBV10-3,TGTGCCATCAGTTCCTCTAGCGGGGGATACGAGCAGTACTTC,CAISSSSGGYEQYF
TRBJ1-2,NA,11,NA,TRBV7-9,TGTGCCAGCAGCTTAGAGCGTGGCTACACCTTC,CASSLERGYTF
TRBJ2-5,NA,16,TRBD1,TRBV9,TGTGCCAGCAGCGTAGAAGGGGACAGGGTAGCTGAGACCCAGTACTTC,CASSVEGDRVAETQYF
TRBJ1-1,NA,13,TRBD1,TRBV2,TGTGCCAGCAGCTCGGACAGGGCCACTGAAGCTTTCTTT,CASSSDRATEAFF
TRBJ2-5,NA,15,NA,TRBV7-3,TGTGCCAGCAGCCCGGGGGGCGGGCGGGCAGAGACCCAGTACTTC,CASSPGGGRAETQYF
TRBJ2-3,once,15,TRBD1,TRBV5-1,TGCGCCAGCAGCTTGGTGCAGGGGGACACAGATACGCAGTATTTT,CASSLVQGDTDTQYF
TRBJ1-1,few,13,NA,TRBV21-1,TGTGCCGGGGGGACAGGGATCAACACTGAAGCTTTCTTT,CAGGTGINTEAFF
TRBJ2-7,NA,13,NA,TRBV7-8,TGTGCCAGCAGCTTAGTCCCAGGCTACGAGCAGTACTTC,CASSLVPGYEQYF
TRBJ2-1,NA,13,NA,TRBV11-2,TGTGCCAGCAGCTTAGGGGCATTCAATGAGCAGTTCTTC,CASSLGAFNEQFF
TRBJ2-3,NA,14,NA,TRBV19,TGTGCCAGTATGGAGCTTACTAGCACAGATACGCAGTATTTT,CASMELTSTDTQYF
TRBJ2-2,NA,16,TRBD1,TRBV19,TGTGCCAGTAGTGTCCGGGACAGGGCTTGGGTCGGGGAGCTGTTTTTT,CASSVRDRAWVGELFF
TRBJ1-6,NA,16,TRBD1,TRBV7-6,TGTGCCAGCAGCGCTCAGGGGGGAGGCTATAATTCACCCCTCCACTTT,CASSAQGGGYNSPLHF
TRBJ1-1,NA,15,TRBD1,TRBV27,TGTGCCAGCAGTATCTCGACAGGGGGGAACACTGAAGCTTTCTTT,CASSISTGGNTEAFF
TRBJ2-7,NA,13,NA,TRBV11-2,TGTGCCAGCAGCCCGGGTTTGGAAGGCGAGCAGTACTTC,CASSPGLEGEQYF
TRBJ2-7,once,15,NA,TRBV10-3,TGTGCCATCAGTGAGTCGGCGGGATCGGCCTACGAGCAGTACTTC,CAISESAGSAYEQYF
TRBJ1-1,NA,12,NA,TRBV19,TGTGCCAGTAGTCCGTCGAACACTGAAGCTTTCTTT,CASSPSNTEAFF
TRBJ1-2,few,15,NA,TRBV4-1,TGCGCCAGCAGCCAAGATCCCCGCCCGGGCTATGGCTACACCTTC,CASSQDPRPGYGYTF
TRBJ2-6,NA,16,TRBD1,TRBV5-1,TGCGCCAGCACCGGGACAGGGGACTCTGGGGCCAACGTCCTGACTTTC,CASTGTGDSGANVLTF